The sequence of this T cell receptor beta chain was determined in a study of T-cell memory formation after mild COVID-19 (dated by TCRdb to the early 2020s). With respect to the entire study: Most TCR sequence clusters were specific to one of the two donors. T-cell clones expanding and contracting after mild COVID-19 in two donors were tracked by longitudinal TCRalpha and TCRbeta repertoire sequencing. The cohort was made up of two young adult volunteers, one female and one male, who were previously healthy.

This clonotype came up a few times. The antigen it binds to is not known. Per-base quality was not reported, and no clone a single base away is much larger than it. V was cut back by 0 bases and J by 6 bases, leaving a gap of 11 bases between them. From its cysteine to its phenylalanine, the CDR3 spans 13 amino acids. Of the read, only the CDR3 DNA is kept; its 39 bases are in frame from base 1. Taken from the germline V gene (reference sequence), the CDR1 and CDR2 loops are DFQATT and SNEGSKA. Overall study outcomes, separate from this receptor: Only a couple of mild cases were covered in the study, and larger cohorts including severe cases with pre-infection samples were considered necessary. SARS-CoV-2 specificity of the second-wave clones peaking on day 37 was not confirmed. Contracting CD4+ clones appeared mostly in the CM and EM memory subsets, whereas CD8+ clones were enriched in EMRA. Some responding clones were found in pre-infection memory, which suggests that pre-existing cross-reactive memory T cells took part in the SARS-CoV-2 response. From day 15 to 85, contracting clones showed balanced CD4/CD8 phenotypes, whereas a second wave of clones that expanded from day 15 to 37 leaned towards CD4+.

PBMCs were isolated by Ficoll-Paque density gradient centrifugation. Sequencing used an Illumina NovaSeq 6000. TCRalpha and TCRbeta cDNA libraries were built by 5'RACE with constant-segment primers, adding sample barcodes and unique molecular identifiers. RNA was extracted from every sample with Trizol reagent. Amplification of the libraries took two PCR steps, and the second step added a second sample barcode plus Illumina TruSeq adapters. Sequencing of libraries was performed on an Illumina NovaSeq with 2 x 150 bp paired-end reads. In the original analysis: Demultiplexing of reads and collapsing into UMI-guided consensus sequences were performed with migec v1.2.7. Using mixcr v2.1.11, UMI consensuses were aligned to TRA and TRB V and J templates and then assembled into clonotypes. Expanded or contracted clonotypes were those called significant by both edgeR and NoisET, with noise models trained on biological replicates. edgeR calls used a false discovery rate-adjusted p below 0.01 and a log2 fold-change threshold of 1. PCA with hierarchical clustering of max-normalized trajectories of the 1000 most abundant clonotypes was used as exploratory dynamics analysis. Separately sequenced CD4+ and CD8+ repertoires were used to assign the CD4 or CD8 phenotype of responding clones. TCRdb redid the processing of the public reads, applying fastp at Q25 and MiXCR, and retained in-frame beta chains. When rows share a CDR3 protein, they turn into one entry using the most common DNA and genes. TCRdb assigned the V and J calls; the authors' analysis was not used. The sample table records roughly 280,000 distinct CDR3 sequences; roughly 8% of these occur just once. The top ten clones comprise 20% to 25% of the sample.

The material sequenced was PBMCs or a T cell subset sorted from them (not recorded which). The chain is made from TRBV20-1 and TRBJ1-1, and TRBD1 may be the D gene, going by 5 matching bases. This clonotype originated in a man aged 18-30 years who had mild COVID-19 (a few samples of this study predate the infection). The sample titles of this study are shuffled in the database, so cell type and time point are left out; the donor was told from shared clones. The nucleotide sequence is TGCAGTGCTAGAGATATTCAGGGCTCTGAAGCTTTCTTT. This yields the protein CSARDIQGSEAFF.